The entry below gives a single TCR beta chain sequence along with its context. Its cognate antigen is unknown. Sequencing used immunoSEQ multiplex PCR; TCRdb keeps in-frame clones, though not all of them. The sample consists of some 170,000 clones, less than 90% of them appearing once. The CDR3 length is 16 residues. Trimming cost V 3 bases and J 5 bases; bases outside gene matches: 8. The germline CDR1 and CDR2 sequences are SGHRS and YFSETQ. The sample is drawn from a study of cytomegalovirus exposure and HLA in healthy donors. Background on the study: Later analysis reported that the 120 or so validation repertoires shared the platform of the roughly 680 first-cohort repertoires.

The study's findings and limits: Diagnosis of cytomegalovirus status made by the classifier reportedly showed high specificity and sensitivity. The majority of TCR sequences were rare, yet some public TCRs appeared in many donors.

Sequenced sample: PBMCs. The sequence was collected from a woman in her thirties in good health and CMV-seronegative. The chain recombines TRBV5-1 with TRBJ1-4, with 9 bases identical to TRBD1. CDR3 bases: TGCGCCAGCAGCTCCACTTGGGGGACAGGGAATGAAAAACTGTTTTTT. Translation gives CASSSTWGTGNEKLFF.